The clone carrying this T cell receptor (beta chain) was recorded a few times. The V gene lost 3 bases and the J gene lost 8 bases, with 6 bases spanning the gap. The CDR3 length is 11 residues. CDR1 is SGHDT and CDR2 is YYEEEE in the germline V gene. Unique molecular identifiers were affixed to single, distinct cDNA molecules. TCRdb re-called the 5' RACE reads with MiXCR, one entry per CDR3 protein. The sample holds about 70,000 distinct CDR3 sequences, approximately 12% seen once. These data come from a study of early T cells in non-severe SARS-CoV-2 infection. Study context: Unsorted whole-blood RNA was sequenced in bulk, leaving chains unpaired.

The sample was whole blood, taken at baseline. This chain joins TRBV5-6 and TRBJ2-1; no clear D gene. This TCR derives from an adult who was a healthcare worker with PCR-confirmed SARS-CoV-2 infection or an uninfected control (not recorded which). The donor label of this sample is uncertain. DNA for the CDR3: TGTGCCAGCAGCTCTTTCTATGAGCAGTTCTTC. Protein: CASSSFYEQFF.